A single sample gave rise to the 10 T cell receptor beta chains below, sequenced in a study of blood T cell repertoires in COVID-19. The data were produced by immunoSEQ multiplex PCR, yet TCRdb's version contains in-frame clones alone and is incomplete. The data show approximately 92,000 clones, about three quarters seen once. What was sequenced was peripheral blood. These receptors came from a man in his fifties who had recovered from COVID-19.

This chain connects TRBV7-2 to TRBJ1-4; TRBD1 is a possible D gene (6 bases). Trimming removed 8 bases at V and 7 bases at J, with 20 bases between. CDR1 is SGHTA, CDR2 FQGNSA, per germline. The CDR3 loop spans 15 amino acids. This chain's CDR3 is CASCPRGPGGEKLFF. For the CDR3, the DNA is TGTGCCAGCTGCCCCAGGGGTCCCGGCGGTGAAAAACTGTTTTTT.

The chain recombines TRBV18 with TRBJ1-6, with D hard to call. This CDR3 has 15 residues. Germline CDR1 reads KGHSH; CDR2 reads LQKENI. The V gene lost 5 bases and the J gene lost 7 bases, with 15 bases spanning the gap. The CDR3 DNA follows: TGTGCCAGCTCATCTGAGGGTAATCTCAATTCACCCCTCCACTTT. This encodes CASSSEGNLNSPLHF.

The chain combines TRBV7-2 with TRBJ2-3; 7 nucleotides align to TRBD2. The CDR3 is made up of 16 amino acids. Germline V gene sequence: CDR1 SGHTA, CDR2 FQGNSA. Trimming cost V 5 bases and J 5 bases; bases outside gene matches: 13. The CDR3 reads CASSPRAGVRRDTQYF. The CDR3 nucleotides are TGTGCCAGCAGCCCAAGGGCGGGAGTACGCCGAGATACGCAGTATTTT.

This chain links TRBV5-1 with TRBJ2-4; maybe TRBD2 (6 bases). This CDR3 has 20 residues. V was clipped by 0 bases and J by 1 base, with 23 bases between them. Germline V lookup: CDR1 SGHRS, CDR2 YFSETQ. The CDR3 sequence is CASSLGKTPWGEWAKNIQYF. The DNA of the CDR3 is TGCGCCAGCAGCTTGGGCAAAACCCCCTGGGGGGAGTGGGCCAAAAACATTCAGTACTTC.

Only a few counts were recorded for this clone. V is TRBV30 and J is TRBJ2-3, with TRBD2 identical over 7 bases. V was pared by 5 bases and J by 0 bases, with 2 bases of the junction left unmatched. The germline gives CDR1 GTSNPN, CDR2 SVGIG (reference sequence). This CDR3 is 13 amino acids long. The DNA of the CDR3 is TGTGCCTGGGCGGGGGTTAGCACAGATACGCAGTATTTT. Its protein is CAWAGVSTDTQYF.

The chain is built from TRBV6-5 and TRBJ2-7; 13 nucleotides align to TRBD2. The V gene end was trimmed by 2 bases and the J gene end by 7 bases; junction bases not matched to a gene: 8. The CDR3 is made up of 16 amino acids. Germline-derived CDR1 and CDR2 are MNHEY and SVGAGI. The CDR3 sequence: CASSYAGLAGSFEQYF. In nucleotides, the CDR3 is TGTGCCAGCAGTTACGCGGGACTAGCGGGATCCTTTGAGCAGTACTTC.

The chain is built from TRBV15 and TRBJ1-1; D remains unclear. Trimming shortened V by 4 bases and J by 2 bases, and 14 bases separated the two germline ends. The CDR3 extends over 15 amino acids. Per the germline V gene, CDR1 is LNHNV and CDR2 is YYDKDF (reference sequence). CDR3 region: CATSTPGFPNTEAFF. The CDR3 nucleotides read TGTGCCACCAGCACCCCGGGGTTCCCTAACACTGAAGCTTTCTTT.

This clone was seen only once. The DNA of the CDR3 is TGCAGTGCTAGTGACAGGGGAACTGAAGCTTTCTTT. Encoded protein: CSASDRGTEAFF. This chain joins TRBV20-1 and TRBJ1-1; 8 bases are a match to TRBD1. J gave up 5 bases and V 3 bases, and 2 bases lay outside the gene matches. The germline gives CDR1 DFQATT, CDR2 SNEGSKA (reference sequence). This CDR3 is 12 amino acids long.

V is TRBV27 and J is TRBJ2-3; 9 bases line up with TRBD2. The CDR3 length is 14 residues. Germline V gives CDR1 MNHEY, CDR2 SMNVEV (reference sequence). Trimming removed 8 bases from V and 0 bases from J; junction bases left unmatched: 3. The CDR3 here is CASQLAGSTDTQYF. In nucleotides, the CDR3 is TGTGCCAGCCAGCTAGCGGGAAGCACAGATACGCAGTATTTT.

The table lists this clone with a few counts. V gene TRBV25-1 combines with J gene TRBJ1-3; D is unclear. Germline values: CDR1 MGHDK, CDR2 SYGVNS. V lost 1 base and J lost 0, with 4 bases in between. This CDR3 region has 14 residues. The CDR3 is CASSEFSSGNTIYF. The CDR3, as DNA: TGTGCCAGCAGTGAATTCAGCTCTGGAAACACCATATATTTT.